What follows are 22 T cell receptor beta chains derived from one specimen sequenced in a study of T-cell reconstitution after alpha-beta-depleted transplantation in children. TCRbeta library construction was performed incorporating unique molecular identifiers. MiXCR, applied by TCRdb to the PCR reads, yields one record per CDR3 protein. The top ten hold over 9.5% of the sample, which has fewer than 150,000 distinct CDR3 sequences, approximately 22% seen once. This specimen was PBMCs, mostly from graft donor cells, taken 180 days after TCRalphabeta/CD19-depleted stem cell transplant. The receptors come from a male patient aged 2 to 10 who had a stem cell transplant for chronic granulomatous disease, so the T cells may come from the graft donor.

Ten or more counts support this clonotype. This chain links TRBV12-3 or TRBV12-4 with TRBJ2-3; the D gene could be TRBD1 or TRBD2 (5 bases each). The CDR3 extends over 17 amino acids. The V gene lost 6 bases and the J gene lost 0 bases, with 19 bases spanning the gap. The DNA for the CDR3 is TGTGCCAGCAGACCAACCCGAGGGACCTCAAGCACAGATACGCAGTATTTT. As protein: CASRPTRGTSSTDTQYF.

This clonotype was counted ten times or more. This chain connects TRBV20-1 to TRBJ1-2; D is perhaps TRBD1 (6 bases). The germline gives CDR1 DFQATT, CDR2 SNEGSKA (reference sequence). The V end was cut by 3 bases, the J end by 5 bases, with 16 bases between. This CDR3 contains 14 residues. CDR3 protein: CSARDGDRKYGYTF. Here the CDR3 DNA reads TGCAGTGCTAGGGATGGAGACAGGAAATATGGCTACACCTTC.

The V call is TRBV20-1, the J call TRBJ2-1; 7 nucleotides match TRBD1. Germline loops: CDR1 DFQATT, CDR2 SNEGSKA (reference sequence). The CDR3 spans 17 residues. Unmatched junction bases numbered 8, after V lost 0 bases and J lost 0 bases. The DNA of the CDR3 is TGCAGTGCTAGAGATTGGACAGGCGCGAGCTCCTACAATGAGCAGTTCTTC. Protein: CSARDWTGASSYNEQFF.

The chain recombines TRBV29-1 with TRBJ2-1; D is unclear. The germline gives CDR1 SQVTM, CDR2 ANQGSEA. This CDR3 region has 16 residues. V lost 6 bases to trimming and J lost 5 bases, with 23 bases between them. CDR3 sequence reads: CSVTHSERVLNNEQFF. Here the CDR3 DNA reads TGCAGCGTCACCCATTCCGAACGGGTGTTAAACAATGAGCAGTTCTTC.

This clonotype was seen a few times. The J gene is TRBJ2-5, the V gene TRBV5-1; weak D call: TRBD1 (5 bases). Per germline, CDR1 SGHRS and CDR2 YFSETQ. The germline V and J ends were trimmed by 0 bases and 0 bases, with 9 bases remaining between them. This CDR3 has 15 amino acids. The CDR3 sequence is CASSLVDKYQETQYF. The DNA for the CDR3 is TGCGCCAGCAGCTTGGTGGACAAGTACCAAGAGACCCAGTACTTC.

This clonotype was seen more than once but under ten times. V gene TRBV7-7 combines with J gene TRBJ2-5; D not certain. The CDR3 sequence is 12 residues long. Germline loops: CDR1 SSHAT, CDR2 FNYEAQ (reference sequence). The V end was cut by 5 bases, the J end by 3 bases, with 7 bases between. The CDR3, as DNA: TGTGCCAGCAGCCGGAAGAAAGAGACCCAGTACTTC. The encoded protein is CASSRKKETQYF.

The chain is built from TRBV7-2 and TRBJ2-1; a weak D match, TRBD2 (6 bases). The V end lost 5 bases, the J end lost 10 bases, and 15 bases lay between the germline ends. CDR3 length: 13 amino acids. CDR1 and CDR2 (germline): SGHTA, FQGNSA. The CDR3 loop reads CASSLRTAGEQFF. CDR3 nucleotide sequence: TGTGCCAGCAGCCTGAGGACCGCGGGAGAGCAGTTCTTC. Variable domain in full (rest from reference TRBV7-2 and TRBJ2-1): GAGVSQSPSNKVTEKGKDVELRCDPISGHTALYWYRQSLGQGLEFLIYFQGNSAPDKSGLPSDRFSAERTGGSVSTLTIQRTQQEDSAVYLCASSLRTAGEQFFGPGTRLTVL.

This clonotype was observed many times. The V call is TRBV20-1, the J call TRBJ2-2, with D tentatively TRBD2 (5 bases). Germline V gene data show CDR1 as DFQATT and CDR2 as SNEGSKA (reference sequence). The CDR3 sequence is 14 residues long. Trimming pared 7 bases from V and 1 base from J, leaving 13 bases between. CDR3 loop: CSGSWEKNTGELFF. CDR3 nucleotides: TGCAGTGGTAGTTGGGAGAAGAACACCGGGGAGCTGTTTTTT.

The CDR3 loop reads CASMSLGQYNQPQHF. DNA for the CDR3: TGTGCCAGCATGTCCCTCGGACAGTACAATCAGCCCCAGCATTTT. J is TRBJ1-5 and V is TRBV12-3 or TRBV12-4, with a possible D match to TRBD1 (6 bases). The length of the CDR3 is 15 residues. V was pared by 7 bases and J by 3 bases, with 16 bases between.

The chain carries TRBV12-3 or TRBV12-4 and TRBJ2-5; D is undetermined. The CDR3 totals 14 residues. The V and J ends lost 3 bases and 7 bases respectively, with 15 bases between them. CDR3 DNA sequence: TGTGCCAGCAGTTTTGTCCCGGAAGATATGACCCAGTACTTC. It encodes CASSFVPEDMTQYF.

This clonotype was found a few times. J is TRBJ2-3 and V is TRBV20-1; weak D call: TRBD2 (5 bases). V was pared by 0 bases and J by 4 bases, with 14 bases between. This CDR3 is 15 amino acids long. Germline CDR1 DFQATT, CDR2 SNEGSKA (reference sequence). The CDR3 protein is CSARDIGKKADTQYF. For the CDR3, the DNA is TGCAGTGCTAGAGATATCGGGAAGAAGGCAGATACGCAGTATTTT.

This CDR3 is CATSESGLARNTGELFF. The CDR3 coding sequence is TGTGCCACCAGTGAATCTGGACTAGCGAGGAACACCGGGGAGCTGTTTTTT. This chain links TRBV24-1 with TRBJ2-2; 9 positions agree with TRBD2. The CDR3 is made up of 17 amino acids. Germline V gene sequence: CDR1 KGHDR, CDR2 SFDVKD. Germline trimming cut 4 bases from V and 1 base from J; bases unmatched to any gene: 6.

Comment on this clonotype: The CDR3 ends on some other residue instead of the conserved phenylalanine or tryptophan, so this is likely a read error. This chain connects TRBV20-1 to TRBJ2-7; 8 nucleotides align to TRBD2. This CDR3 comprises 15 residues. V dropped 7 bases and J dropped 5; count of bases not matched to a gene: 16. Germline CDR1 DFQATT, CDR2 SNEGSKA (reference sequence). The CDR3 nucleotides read TGCAGTGGGGTAGGCGGGCGGGGACTAGGAGACGAGCAGTACTTG. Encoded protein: CSGVGGRGLGDEQYL.

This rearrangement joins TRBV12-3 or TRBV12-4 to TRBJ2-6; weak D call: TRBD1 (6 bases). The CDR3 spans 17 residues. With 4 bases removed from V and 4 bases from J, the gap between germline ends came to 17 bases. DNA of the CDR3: TGTGCCAGCAGTTCAAATTTTAGGGGGTCAGGGGCCAACGTCCTGACTTTC. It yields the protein CASSSNFRGSGANVLTF.

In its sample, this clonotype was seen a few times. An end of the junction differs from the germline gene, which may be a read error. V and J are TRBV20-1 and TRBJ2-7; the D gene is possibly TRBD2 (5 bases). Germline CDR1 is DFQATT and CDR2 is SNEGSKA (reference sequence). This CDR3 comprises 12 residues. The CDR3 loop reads CSGRADPYEQYF. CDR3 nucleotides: TGCAGTGGTAGAGCGGACCCCTACGAGCAGTACTTC.

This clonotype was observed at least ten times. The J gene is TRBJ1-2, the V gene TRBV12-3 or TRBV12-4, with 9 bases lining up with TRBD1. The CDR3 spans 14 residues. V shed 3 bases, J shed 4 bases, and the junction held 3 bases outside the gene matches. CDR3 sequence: CASSLGGQGYGYTF. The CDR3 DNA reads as TGTGCCAGCAGTTTGGGGGGACAGGGCTATGGCTACACCTTC.

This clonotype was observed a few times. CDR3 residues: CSVLAASYNEQFF. Here the CDR3 DNA reads TGCAGCGTTCTAGCGGCCTCCTACAATGAGCAGTTCTTC. The V call is TRBV29-1, the J call TRBJ2-1; TRBD2 matches 7 bases. Trimming cost V 5 bases and J 0 bases; bases outside gene matches: 1. The CDR3 is 13 residues long. Germline CDR1 reads SQVTM; CDR2 reads ANQGSEA.

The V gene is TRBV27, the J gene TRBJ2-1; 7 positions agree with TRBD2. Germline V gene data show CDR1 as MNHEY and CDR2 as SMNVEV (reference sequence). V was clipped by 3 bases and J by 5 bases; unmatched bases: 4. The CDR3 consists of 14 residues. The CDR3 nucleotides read TGTGCCAGCAGTTTCGGGCTAGCGGACAATGAGCAGTTCTTC. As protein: CASSFGLADNEQFF.

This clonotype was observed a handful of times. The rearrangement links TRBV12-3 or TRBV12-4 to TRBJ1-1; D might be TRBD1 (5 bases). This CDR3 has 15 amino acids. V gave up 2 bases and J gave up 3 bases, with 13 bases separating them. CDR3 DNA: TGTGCCAGCAGTTTAAGTCGGGGCTCGGACACTGAAGCTTTCTTT. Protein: CASSLSRGSDTEAFF.

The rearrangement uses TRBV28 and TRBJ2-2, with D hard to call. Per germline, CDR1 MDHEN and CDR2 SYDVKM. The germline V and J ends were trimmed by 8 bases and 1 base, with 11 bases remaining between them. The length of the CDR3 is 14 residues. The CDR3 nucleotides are TGTGCCAGCGGGTCGCTGGGGAACACCGGGGAGCTGTTTTTT. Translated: CASGSLGNTGELFF.

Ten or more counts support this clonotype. The CDR3 DNA reads TGCAGTGCTAGAGGGCGCGCGAACACCGGGGAGCTGTTTTTT. This codes for CSARGRANTGELFF. V usage is TRBV20-1 and J usage is TRBJ2-2, with D unclear. The V end lost 1 base, the J end lost 0 bases, and 6 bases lay between the germline ends. CDR1 is DFQATT, CDR2 SNEGSKA, per germline (reference sequence). The CDR3 sequence is 14 residues long.

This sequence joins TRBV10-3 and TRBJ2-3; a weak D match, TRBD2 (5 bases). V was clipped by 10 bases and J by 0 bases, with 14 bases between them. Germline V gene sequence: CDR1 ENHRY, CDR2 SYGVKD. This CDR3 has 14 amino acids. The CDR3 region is CASFGGSSTDTQYF. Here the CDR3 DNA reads TGTGCCAGCTTTGGCGGGTCGAGCACAGATACGCAGTATTTT.